Listed below are T cell receptor beta chains from one sample, sequenced in a study of blood T cell repertoires in COVID-19. TCRdb's table, derived via immunoSEQ multiplex PCR, lists solely in-frame clones and lacks some. The sample has 200,000 to 250,000 clones, 85% to 90% seen once. Sequencing was carried out using peripheral blood. The receptors were gathered from a man younger than 45 with COVID-19, enrolled during active disease. Both conserved end residues are part of each CDR3. The D gene is left open where the match is weak. A row's size may be missing; if present it is once, few, many or a size class.

d_gene: .
j_gene: TRBJ1-5
abundance: .
v_gene: TRBV27
CDR3nt: TGTGCCAGCAGTTTTCTAGGGGAGGGCCATCAGCCCCAGCATTTT
CDR3aa: CASSFLGEGHQPQHF

d_gene: TRBD1
j_gene: TRBJ1-6
abundance: .
v_gene: TRBV6-5
CDR3nt: TGTGCCAGCACTTCGGACAGGGGGCTTTATTCACCCCTCCACTTT
CDR3aa: CASTSDRGLYSPLHF

d_gene: .
j_gene: TRBJ2-7
abundance: .
v_gene: TRBV25-1
CDR3nt: TGTGCCAGCAGTGATCCACAGGGCGCCTACGAGCAGTACTTC
CDR3aa: CASSDPQGAYEQYF

d_gene: .
j_gene: TRBJ2-1
abundance: .
v_gene: TRBV19
CDR3nt: TGTGCCAGTAGTATAGCCGGGGGTTCTCACAGCTCCTACAATGAGCAGTTCTTC
CDR3aa: CASSIAGGSHSSYNEQFF

d_gene: .
j_gene: TRBJ2-5
abundance: .
v_gene: TRBV29-1
CDR3nt: TGCAGCGTTGAGTTTGGTGCAGGGGCGGAGACCCAGTACTTC
CDR3aa: CSVEFGAGAETQYF

d_gene: TRBD1
j_gene: TRBJ2-7
abundance: .
v_gene: TRBV28
CDR3nt: TGTGCCAGCAGTAACAGGGGGATCGAGCAGTACTTC
CDR3aa: CASSNRGIEQYF

d_gene: TRBD1
j_gene: TRBJ1-2
abundance: .
v_gene: TRBV14
CDR3nt: TGTGCCAGCAGCCCCCCGGACAGGGGACTCTATGGCTACACCTTC
CDR3aa: CASSPPDRGLYGYTF

d_gene: .
j_gene: TRBJ2-7
abundance: .
v_gene: TRBV2
CDR3nt: TGTGCCAGCAGCAGGGGGGATACTACGAAGCAGTACTTC
CDR3aa: CASSRGDTTKQYF

d_gene: .
j_gene: TRBJ1-4
abundance: once
v_gene: TRBV5-6
CDR3nt: TGTGCCAGCAGAGAAGGGGCTAATAATGAAAAACTGTTTTTT
CDR3aa: CASREGANNEKLFF

d_gene: TRBD1
j_gene: TRBJ1-2
abundance: .
v_gene: TRBV28
CDR3nt: TGTGCCAGCAGTAAACCGACAGGGTTGAACTATGGCTACACCTTC
CDR3aa: CASSKPTGLNYGYTF

d_gene: TRBD1
j_gene: TRBJ1-5
abundance: .
v_gene: TRBV4-1
CDR3nt: TGCGCCAGCAGCCAAGGAACGGAAACGACAGGGGCTAGCAATCAGCCCCAGCATTTT
CDR3aa: CASSQGTETTGASNQPQHF

d_gene: .
j_gene: TRBJ1-1
abundance: .
v_gene: TRBV12-3/TRBV12-4
CDR3nt: TGTGCCAGCATCGGGTGGATGAACACTGAAGCTTTCTTT
CDR3aa: CASIGWMNTEAFF

d_gene: .
j_gene: TRBJ1-2
abundance: .
v_gene: TRBV30
CDR3nt: TGTGCCTGGAGCCCAGGGGTTGATAGCTATGGCTACACCTTC
CDR3aa: CAWSPGVDSYGYTF

d_gene: .
j_gene: TRBJ1-5
abundance: .
v_gene: TRBV27
CDR3nt: TGTGCCAGCAGTTTATCGCAGGGTGGTAGGCAGCCCCAGCATTTT
CDR3aa: CASSLSQGGRQPQHF

d_gene: .
j_gene: TRBJ1-5
abundance: .
v_gene: TRBV7-2
CDR3nt: TGTGCCAGCAGCCCCAGGGTGAACAATCAGCCCCAGCATTTT
CDR3aa: CASSPRVNNQPQHF

d_gene: .
j_gene: TRBJ2-2
abundance: .
v_gene: TRBV24-1
CDR3nt: TGTGCCACCAGTCACCTAGCTAGCGACACCGGGGAGCTGTTTTTT
CDR3aa: CATSHLASDTGELFF

d_gene: .
j_gene: TRBJ2-4
abundance: .
v_gene: TRBV9
CDR3nt: TGTGCCAGCAGCGTAGCAGGGTCTGGAAACATTCAGTACTTC
CDR3aa: CASSVAGSGNIQYF

d_gene: .
j_gene: TRBJ2-7
abundance: few
v_gene: TRBV20-1
CDR3nt: TGCAGTGCTAGTAATCAGGGATTCTCCTACGAGCAGTACTTC
CDR3aa: CSASNQGFSYEQYF

d_gene: TRBD1
j_gene: TRBJ2-2
abundance: .
v_gene: TRBV5-1
CDR3nt: TGCGCCAGCAGACCCGGGACAGGGGGCACCGGGGAGCTGTTTTTT
CDR3aa: CASRPGTGGTGELFF

d_gene: TRBD1
j_gene: TRBJ1-2
abundance: few
v_gene: TRBV10-1
CDR3nt: TGCGCCAGCAGCCTGGACAGGGGGCTGAACGGCTACACCTTC
CDR3aa: CASSLDRGLNGYTF

d_gene: TRBD1
j_gene: TRBJ1-2
abundance: few
v_gene: TRBV19
CDR3nt: TGTGCCAGTAGTACTACAGGGGGATATGGCTACACCTTC
CDR3aa: CASSTTGGYGYTF

d_gene: TRBD2
j_gene: TRBJ2-7
abundance: .
v_gene: TRBV10-1
CDR3nt: TGCGCCAGCAGTGAGTCGAATCTAGCGGGAGGCGAGCAGTACTTC
CDR3aa: CASSESNLAGGEQYF

d_gene: TRBD1
j_gene: TRBJ2-7
abundance: .
v_gene: TRBV3-1/TRBV3-2
CDR3nt: TGTGCCAGCAGCCTCGGACAGGGGGCCTACGAGCAGTACTTC
CDR3aa: CASSLGQGAYEQYF

d_gene: .
j_gene: TRBJ1-5
abundance: .
v_gene: TRBV6-4
CDR3nt: TGTGCCAGCAGTTTGAAGGAGAATCAACCCCAGCATTTT
CDR3aa: CASSLKENQPQHF

d_gene: .
j_gene: TRBJ1-4
abundance: once
v_gene: TRBV10-3
CDR3nt: TGTGCCATCAGGGTCTCACTCAATGAAAAACTGTTTTTT
CDR3aa: CAIRVSLNEKLFF

d_gene: TRBD1
j_gene: TRBJ1-4
abundance: .
v_gene: TRBV15
CDR3nt: TGTGCCACCAGCAGAGATGCAGGACAGGGAGATGAAAAACTGTTTTTT
CDR3aa: CATSRDAGQGDEKLFF

d_gene: TRBD1
j_gene: TRBJ1-1
abundance: .
v_gene: TRBV6-1
CDR3nt: TGTGCCAGCAGTGAGGTATGGGGACAGGCTAACCCAATGAACACTGAAGCTTTCTTT
CDR3aa: CASSEVWGQANPMNTEAFF

d_gene: .
j_gene: TRBJ1-3
abundance: .
v_gene: TRBV5-1
CDR3nt: TGCGCCAGCAGCATAGGGGTATCCGGAAACACCATATATTTT
CDR3aa: CASSIGVSGNTIYF

d_gene: TRBD1
j_gene: TRBJ1-1
abundance: .
v_gene: TRBV5-1
CDR3nt: TGCGCCAGCAGCGGGGGACAGGGGTTGAACACTGAAGCTTTCTTT
CDR3aa: CASSGGQGLNTEAFF

d_gene: .
j_gene: TRBJ2-7
abundance: .
v_gene: TRBV7-2
CDR3nt: TGTGCCAGCAGCAAAAGCCGGGGGGCGAACGAGCAGTACTTC
CDR3aa: CASSKSRGANEQYF

d_gene: .
j_gene: TRBJ1-5
abundance: once
v_gene: TRBV6-2/TRBV6-3
CDR3nt: TGTGCCAGCAGTTACTCGGCCAGGGACCTCCTTGGGGGGAGCAATCAGCCCCAGCATTTT
CDR3aa: CASSYSARDLLGGSNQPQHF

d_gene: TRBD1
j_gene: TRBJ1-6
abundance: .
v_gene: TRBV4-3
CDR3nt: TGCGCCAGCAGCGCCACCGGGACAGTGATCCACTTT
CDR3aa: CASSATGTVIHF

d_gene: TRBD2
j_gene: TRBJ2-7
abundance: .
v_gene: TRBV10-1
CDR3nt: TGCGCCAGCAGATTCCGACTAGCGGGAGGTGTCCACGAGCAGTACTTC
CDR3aa: CASRFRLAGGVHEQYF

d_gene: .
j_gene: TRBJ2-3
abundance: .
v_gene: TRBV7-2
CDR3nt: TGTGCCAGCAGCCTCCGACAAGTCACAGATACGCAGTATTTT
CDR3aa: CASSLRQVTDTQYF

d_gene: .
j_gene: TRBJ2-7
abundance: .
v_gene: TRBV5-5
CDR3nt: TGTGCCAGCAGCACGAGCCGGGACACTCGCTACGAGCAGTACTTC
CDR3aa: CASSTSRDTRYEQYF

d_gene: TRBD1
j_gene: TRBJ1-2
abundance: .
v_gene: TRBV7-9
CDR3nt: TGTGCCAGCAGCTCCACAGGACAGGGGCGGAACTATGGCTACACCTTC
CDR3aa: CASSSTGQGRNYGYTF

d_gene: TRBD1
j_gene: TRBJ2-1
abundance: .
v_gene: TRBV30
CDR3nt: TGTGCCTGGAGTCGTGACAGGGGGCTGTCGAGCGGCTCCTACAATGAGCAGTTCTTC
CDR3aa: CAWSRDRGLSSGSYNEQFF

d_gene: TRBD1
j_gene: TRBJ1-2
abundance: .
v_gene: TRBV27
CDR3nt: TGTGCCAGCAGTAACAGGGGAAACTATGGCTACACCTTC
CDR3aa: CASSNRGNYGYTF

d_gene: .
j_gene: TRBJ2-7
abundance: .
v_gene: TRBV21-1
CDR3nt: TGTGCCAGCAGCAGGTTCACGAGGGATGACAGGCCAGCCTACGAGCAGTACTTC
CDR3aa: CASSRFTRDDRPAYEQYF

d_gene: TRBD1
j_gene: TRBJ2-4
abundance: .
v_gene: TRBV4-3
CDR3nt: TGCGCCAGCAGCCAAGACCTGGACAGGACACAGTACTTC
CDR3aa: CASSQDLDRTQYF

d_gene: .
j_gene: TRBJ1-4
abundance: .
v_gene: TRBV4-3
CDR3nt: TGCGCCAGCAGCCAAGGTCCGGGACACACTAATGAAAAACTGTTTTTT
CDR3aa: CASSQGPGHTNEKLFF

d_gene: TRBD1
j_gene: TRBJ1-2
abundance: .
v_gene: TRBV10-3
CDR3nt: TGTGCCATCAGCGCCCCGACAGGGGACTATGGCTACACCTTC
CDR3aa: CAISAPTGDYGYTF

d_gene: .
j_gene: TRBJ2-1
abundance: .
v_gene: TRBV5-1
CDR3nt: TGCGCCAGCAGCTTGGCCGGGAGTCCTTACAATGAGCAGTTCTTC
CDR3aa: CASSLAGSPYNEQFF